This T cell receptor beta chain came from a study of blood T cell repertoires in COVID-19. The germline V and J ends were trimmed by 8 bases and 8 bases, with 13 bases remaining between them. CDR1 and CDR2 (germline): MNHEY, SVGAGI. CDR3 length equals 13 residues. Profiled with immunoSEQ multiplex PCR; TCRdb holds only in-frame clones, not every one. The data contain under 350,000 clones, roughly nine tenths of them singletons. The sample consisted of PBMCs or T cells enriched from blood (not recorded which). The TCR was taken from a woman aged 18-29 years who had recovered from COVID-19. V is TRBV6-5 and J is TRBJ1-6, with TRBD1 as a possible D gene (6 bases). Written as DNA, the CDR3 is TGTGCCAGCGGCAGGGGTGTGGATTCACCCCTCCACTTT. It yields the protein CASGRGVDSPLHF.